These 15 T cell receptor beta chains came from one sample sequenced in a study of blood T cell repertoires in COVID-19. Only in-frame clones appear in the TCRdb table, and some are missing; sequencing was by immunoSEQ multiplex PCR. Of roughly 430,000 clones in the sample, about 88% are singletons; the top ten hold about 1.5%. Material for sequencing was PBMCs or T cells enriched from blood (not recorded which). These receptors were collected from a young woman who had been exposed to COVID-19.

V gene TRBV7-3 combines with J gene TRBJ2-3, with TRBD2 matching over 7 bases. J lost 3 bases, V lost 4 bases, and 4 bases had no gene match. The CDR3 consists of 14 residues. Germline values: CDR1 SGHTA, CDR2 FQGTGA. The CDR3 DNA is TGTGCCAGCAGCTCCGGACTAGAGACAGATACGCAGTATTTT. Its protein is CASSSGLETDTQYF.

V gene TRBV12-3 or TRBV12-4 combines with J gene TRBJ2-5, with D possibly matching TRBD1 (6 bases). CDR3 length: 13 residues. Trimming pared 6 bases from V and 4 bases from J, leaving 12 bases between. CDR3 sequence reads: CASRPGVGETQYF. CDR3 coding DNA: TGTGCCAGCAGGCCAGGGGTAGGAGAGACCCAGTACTTC.

Concerning this clone: The conserved closing phenylalanine or tryptophan is absent in this CDR3, likely reflecting a read error. It is unclear where the CDR3 begins or ends on the DNA, so no DNA is shown, and the CDR3 is as TCRdb lists it. The rearrangement joins TRBV14 to TRBJ1-1. Germline V lookup: CDR1 SGHDN, CDR2 FVKESK. The CDR3 is 10 residues long, ends included. The CDR3: CASSQERGFA.

In its sample, this clone was seen once. V gene TRBV4-1 combines with J gene TRBJ1-1; no definite D call. The germline V gene encodes CDR1 MGHRA and CDR2 YSYEKL. The CDR3 length is 15 residues. The ends were cut back, 2 bases at V and 3 bases at J, with 13 bases in the middle. CDR3 region: CASSQPTVGDTEAFF. The CDR3 nucleotides read TGCGCCAGCAGCCAACCTACGGTCGGGGACACTGAAGCTTTCTTT.

The V gene is TRBV15, the J gene TRBJ1-2, with D tentatively TRBD1 (5 bases). With 6 bases removed from V and 9 bases from J, the gap between germline ends came to 20 bases. This CDR3 is built from 14 residues. Germline-derived CDR1 and CDR2 are LNHNV and YYDKDF (reference sequence). The CDR3 reads CATRSYAQGLSYTF. CDR3 DNA: TGTGCCACCAGGAGTTATGCGCAGGGCTTGAGCTACACCTTC.

This clone was observed a single time. This chain uses TRBV10-3 with TRBJ2-3, with 14 bases matching TRBD2. V shed 6 bases and J 1 base; nucleotides not matched to a gene: 6. This CDR3 region has 17 residues. Germline lookup yields CDR1 ENHRY and CDR2 SYGVKD. The CDR3 is CAIRAGTSGGRTDTQYF. The CDR3 coding sequence is TGTGCCATCAGGGCCGGGACTAGCGGGGGCCGCACAGATACGCAGTATTTT.

The chain carries TRBV6-5 and TRBJ1-5; no reliable D call. The CDR3 is 15 residues long. V lost 2 bases and J 2 bases, leaving 10 bases between the germline ends. Germline V gives CDR1 MNHEY, CDR2 SVGAGI. CDR3 in amino acids: CASSYGGGGNQPQHF. CDR3 bases: TGTGCCAGCAGTTACGGAGGTGGAGGCAATCAGCCCCAGCATTTT.

The rearrangement joins TRBV28 to TRBJ1-2; no clear D gene. Trimming shortened V by 7 bases and J by 4 bases, and 13 bases separated the two germline ends. The CDR3 consists of 13 residues. Germline V gene lookup returns CDR1 MDHEN and CDR2 SYDVKM. Here the CDR3 reads CASTAGVPYGYTF. The CDR3 bases are TGTGCCAGCACAGCCGGAGTACCCTATGGCTACACCTTC.

The CDR3 DNA reads as TGTGCCAGCAGCCAAGCCGCAGCGGGGGGGCCGGGTGCTGGAACAGATACGCAGTATTTT. It specifies CASSQAAAGGPGAGTDTQYF. The chain has TRBV4-2 and TRBJ2-3; TRBD2 aligns across 10 bases. V gave up 1 base and J gave up 3 bases; unmatched junction bases: 16. Germline CDR1 LGHNA, CDR2 YNFKEQ. The CDR3 totals 20 residues.

The rearrangement joins TRBV10-3 to TRBJ2-7; 8 nucleotides agree with TRBD1. The CDR3 runs to 15 residues. Germline loops: CDR1 ENHRY, CDR2 SYGVKD. V gave up 4 bases and J gave up 1 base; unmatched junction bases: 6. CDR3 sequence reads: CAISARDRSSYEQYF. The CDR3, as DNA: TGTGCCATCAGTGCCCGGGACAGGAGTTCCTACGAGCAGTACTTC.

This chain uses TRBV28 with TRBJ2-2; 11 bases are shared with TRBD2. CDR3 size: 15 residues. V lost 5 bases to trimming and J lost 3 bases; unmatched junction nucleotides: 2. Germline loops: CDR1 MDHEN, CDR2 SYDVKM. In DNA, the CDR3 is TGTGCCAGCAGTATTAGCGGGAGGGACACCGGGGAGCTGTTTTTT. Its translation is CASSISGRDTGELFF.

The rearrangement links TRBV12-3 or TRBV12-4 to TRBJ1-2; D ambiguous. This CDR3 is built from 13 residues. The germline V and J ends were trimmed by 3 bases and 6 bases, with 11 bases remaining between them. CDR3 loop: CASSLAGVNGYTF. For the CDR3, the DNA is TGTGCCAGCAGTTTGGCCGGGGTTAATGGCTACACCTTC.

This clone was seen a single time. The chain carries TRBV18 and TRBJ1-2; no definite D call. The CDR3 runs 13 residues. V gave up 6 bases and J gave up 3 bases, with 11 bases separating them. Germline V CDR1 and CDR2: KGHSH, LQKENI. In DNA form, the CDR3 reads TGTGCCAGCTCCCAGGCAACAGACTATGGCTACACCTTC. Protein product: CASSQATDYGYTF. Filled out from reference TRBV18 and TRBJ1-2, the complete variable domain reads NAGVMQNPRHLVRRRGQEARLRCSPMKGHSHVYWYRQLPEEGLKFMVYLQKENIIDESGMPKERFSAEFPKEGPSILRIQQVVRGDSAAYFCASSQATDYGYTFGSGTRLTVV.

The chain is built from TRBV19 and TRBJ1-2; 10 bases are shared with TRBD1. The V and J ends lost 1 base and 2 bases, in that order; junction bases with no gene match: 4. The CDR3 is 16 residues long. Germline CDR1 and CDR2: LNHDA and SQIVND (reference sequence). Here the CDR3 DNA reads TGTGCCAGTAGTATAGCACTGACAGGGGGCAACTATGGCTACACCTTC. Translated, it gives CASSIALTGGNYGYTF.

This clone was observed a handful of times. This chain connects TRBV5-5 to TRBJ1-1; weak D call: TRBD1 (6 bases). Germline V gene sequence: CDR1 SGHKS, CDR2 YYEKEE (reference sequence). V was trimmed by 3 bases and J by 5 bases, leaving 14 bases between them. This CDR3 contains 14 residues. CDR3 coding DNA: TGTGCCAGCAGCTCGACAGGCGGATGGACTGAAGCTTTCTTT. Translated, it gives CASSSTGGWTEAFF.